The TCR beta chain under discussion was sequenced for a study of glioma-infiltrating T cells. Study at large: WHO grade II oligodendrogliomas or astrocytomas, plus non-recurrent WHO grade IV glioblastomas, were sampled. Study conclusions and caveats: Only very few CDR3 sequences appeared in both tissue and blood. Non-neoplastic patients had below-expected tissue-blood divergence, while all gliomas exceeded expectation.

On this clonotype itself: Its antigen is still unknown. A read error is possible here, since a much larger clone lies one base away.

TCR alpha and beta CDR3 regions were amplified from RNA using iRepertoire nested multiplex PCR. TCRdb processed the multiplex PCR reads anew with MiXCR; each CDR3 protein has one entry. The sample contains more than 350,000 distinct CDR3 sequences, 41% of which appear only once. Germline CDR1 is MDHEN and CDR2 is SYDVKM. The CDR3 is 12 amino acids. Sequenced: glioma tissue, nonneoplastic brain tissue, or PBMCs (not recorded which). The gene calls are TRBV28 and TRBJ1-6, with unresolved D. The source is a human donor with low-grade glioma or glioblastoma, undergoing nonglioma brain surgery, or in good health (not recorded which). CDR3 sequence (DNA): TGTGCCAGCAGTTTATTGGATCAACATCTCAACTTT. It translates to CASSLLDQHLNF.